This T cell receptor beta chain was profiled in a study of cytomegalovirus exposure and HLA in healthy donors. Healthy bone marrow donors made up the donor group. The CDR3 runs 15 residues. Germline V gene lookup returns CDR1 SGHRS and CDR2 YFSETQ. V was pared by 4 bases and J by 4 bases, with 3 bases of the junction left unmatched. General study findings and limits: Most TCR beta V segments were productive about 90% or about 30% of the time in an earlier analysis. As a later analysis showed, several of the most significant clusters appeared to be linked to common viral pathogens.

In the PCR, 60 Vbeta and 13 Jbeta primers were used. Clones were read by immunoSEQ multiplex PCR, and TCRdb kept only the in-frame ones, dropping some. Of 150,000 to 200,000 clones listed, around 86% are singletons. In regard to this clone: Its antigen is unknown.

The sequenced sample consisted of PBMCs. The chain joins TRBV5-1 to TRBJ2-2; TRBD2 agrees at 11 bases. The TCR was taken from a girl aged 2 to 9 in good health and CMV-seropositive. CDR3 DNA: TGCGCCAGCAGCGAACTAGCGGGAGTCACCGGGGAGCTGTTTTTT. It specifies CASSELAGVTGELFF.